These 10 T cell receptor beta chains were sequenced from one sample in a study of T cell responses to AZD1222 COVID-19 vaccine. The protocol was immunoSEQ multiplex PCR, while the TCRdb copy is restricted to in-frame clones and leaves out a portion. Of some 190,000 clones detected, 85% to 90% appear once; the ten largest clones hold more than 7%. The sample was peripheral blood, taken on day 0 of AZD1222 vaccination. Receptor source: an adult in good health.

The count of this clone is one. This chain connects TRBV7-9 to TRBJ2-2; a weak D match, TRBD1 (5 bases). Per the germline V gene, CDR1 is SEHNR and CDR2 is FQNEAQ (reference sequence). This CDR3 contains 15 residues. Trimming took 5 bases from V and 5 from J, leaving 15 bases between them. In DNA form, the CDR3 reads TGTGCCAGCAGCGCGGTAGGGGCAGGAACCGGGGAGCTGTTTTTT. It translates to CASSAVGAGTGELFF.

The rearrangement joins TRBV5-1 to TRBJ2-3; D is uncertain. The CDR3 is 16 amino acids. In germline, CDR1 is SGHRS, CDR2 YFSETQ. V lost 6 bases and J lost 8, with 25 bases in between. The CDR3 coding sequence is TGCGCCAGCAAGGCTCTTGGACGGTGGGGTGAAACTACGCAGTATTTT. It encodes CASKALGRWGETTQYF.

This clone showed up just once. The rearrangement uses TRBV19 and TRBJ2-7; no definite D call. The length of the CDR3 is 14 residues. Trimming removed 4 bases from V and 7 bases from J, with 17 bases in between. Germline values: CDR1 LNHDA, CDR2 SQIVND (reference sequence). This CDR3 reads CASSNPKRSLEQYF. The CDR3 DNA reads TGTGCCAGTAGTAACCCTAAACGGTCTTTAGAGCAGTACTTC.

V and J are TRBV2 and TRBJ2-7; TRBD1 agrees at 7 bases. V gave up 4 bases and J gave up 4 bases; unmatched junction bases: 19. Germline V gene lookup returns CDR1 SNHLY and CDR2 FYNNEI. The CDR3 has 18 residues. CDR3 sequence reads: CASSVFRQGVGSFYEQYF. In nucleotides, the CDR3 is TGTGCCAGCAGTGTTTTCCGACAGGGTGTCGGATCTTTTTACGAGCAGTACTTC.

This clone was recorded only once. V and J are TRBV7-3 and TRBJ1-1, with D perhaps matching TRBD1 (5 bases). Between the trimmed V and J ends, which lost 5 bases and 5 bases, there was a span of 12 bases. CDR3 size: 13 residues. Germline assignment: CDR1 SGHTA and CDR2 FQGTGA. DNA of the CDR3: TGTGCCAGCAGCAGGGACGGGGAGACTGAAGCTTTCTTT. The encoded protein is CASSRDGETEAFF.

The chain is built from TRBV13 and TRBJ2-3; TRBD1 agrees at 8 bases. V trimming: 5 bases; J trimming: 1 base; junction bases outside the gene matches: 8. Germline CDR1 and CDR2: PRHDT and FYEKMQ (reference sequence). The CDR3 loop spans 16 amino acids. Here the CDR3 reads CASSGDRGRRTDTQYF. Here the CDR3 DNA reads TGTGCCAGCAGCGGAGACAGGGGCCGGCGCACAGATACGCAGTATTTT.

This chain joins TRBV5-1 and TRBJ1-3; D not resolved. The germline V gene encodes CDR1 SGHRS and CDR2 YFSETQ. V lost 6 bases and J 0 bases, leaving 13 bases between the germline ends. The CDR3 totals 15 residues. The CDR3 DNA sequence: TGCGCCAGCACCCCGGCCAGTTTCTCTGGAAACACCATATATTTT. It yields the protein CASTPASFSGNTIYF.

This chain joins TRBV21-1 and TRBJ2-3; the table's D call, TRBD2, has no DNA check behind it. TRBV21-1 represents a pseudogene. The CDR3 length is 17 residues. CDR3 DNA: TGTGCCAGCAGCCAGGCGGTGCGGGGGCCATACACAGATACGCAGTATTTT. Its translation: CASSQAVRGPYTDTQYF.

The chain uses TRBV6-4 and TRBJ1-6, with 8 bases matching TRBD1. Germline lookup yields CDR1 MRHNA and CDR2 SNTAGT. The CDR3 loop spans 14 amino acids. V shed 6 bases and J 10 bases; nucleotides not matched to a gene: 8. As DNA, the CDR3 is TGTGCCAGCAGCGAAACAGGGGGAGGCTCACCCCTCCACTTT. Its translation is CASSETGGGSPLHF.

The CDR3 protein is CASSVEGADTQYF. In DNA form, the CDR3 reads TGTGCCAGCAGCGTAGAGGGGGCAGATACGCAGTATTTT. The genes are TRBV9 and TRBJ2-3; possible D gene TRBD1, 6 bases. The CDR3 spans 13 residues. The ends were cut back, 0 bases at V and 4 bases at J, with 6 bases in the middle. The V gene's germline CDR1 is SGDLS and CDR2 YYNGEE. The full variable domain, with the rest looked up from reference TRBV9 and TRBJ2-3, is DSGVTQTPKHLITATGQRVTLRCSPRSGDLSVYWYQQSLDQGLQFLIQYYNGEERAKGNILERFSAQQFPDLHSELNLSSLELGDSALYFCASSVEGADTQYFGPGTRLTVL.